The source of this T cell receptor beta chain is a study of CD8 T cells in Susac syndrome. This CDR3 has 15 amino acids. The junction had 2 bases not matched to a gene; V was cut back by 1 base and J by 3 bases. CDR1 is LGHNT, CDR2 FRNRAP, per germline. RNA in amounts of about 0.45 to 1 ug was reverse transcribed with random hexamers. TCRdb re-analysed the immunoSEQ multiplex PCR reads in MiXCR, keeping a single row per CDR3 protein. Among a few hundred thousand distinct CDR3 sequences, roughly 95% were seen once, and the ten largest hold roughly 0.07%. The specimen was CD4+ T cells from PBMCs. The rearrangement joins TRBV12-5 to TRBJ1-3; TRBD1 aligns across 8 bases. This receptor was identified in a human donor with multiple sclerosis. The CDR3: CASGLGTGIGNTIYF. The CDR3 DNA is TGTGCTAGTGGTTTGGGGACAGGGATTGGAAACACCATATATTTT.